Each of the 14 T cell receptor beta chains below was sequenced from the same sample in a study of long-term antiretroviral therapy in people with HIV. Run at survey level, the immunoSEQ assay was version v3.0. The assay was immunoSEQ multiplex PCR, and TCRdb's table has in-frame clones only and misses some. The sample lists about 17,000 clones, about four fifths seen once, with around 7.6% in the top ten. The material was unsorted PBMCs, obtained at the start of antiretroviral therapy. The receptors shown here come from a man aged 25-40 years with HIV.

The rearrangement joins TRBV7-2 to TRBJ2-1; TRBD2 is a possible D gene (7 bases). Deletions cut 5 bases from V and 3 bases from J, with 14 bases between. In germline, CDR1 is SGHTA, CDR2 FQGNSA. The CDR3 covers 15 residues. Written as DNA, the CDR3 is TGTGCCAGCAGCGTGGAGGGGGGGTACTACAATGAGCAGTTCTTC. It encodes CASSVEGGYYNEQFF.

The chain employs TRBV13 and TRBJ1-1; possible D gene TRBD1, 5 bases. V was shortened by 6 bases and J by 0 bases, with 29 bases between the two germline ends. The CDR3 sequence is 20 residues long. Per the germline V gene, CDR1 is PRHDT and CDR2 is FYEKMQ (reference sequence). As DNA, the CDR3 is TGTGCCAGCAGTCAACTGCGGGGATGGGGGGTTGAGGGGATGAACACTGAAGCTTTCTTT. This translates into CASSQLRGWGVEGMNTEAFF.

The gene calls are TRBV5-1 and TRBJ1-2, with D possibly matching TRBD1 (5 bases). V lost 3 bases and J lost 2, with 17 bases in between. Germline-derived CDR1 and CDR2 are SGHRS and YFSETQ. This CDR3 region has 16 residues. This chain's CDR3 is CASSSAGGDGNYGYTF. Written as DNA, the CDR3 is TGCGCCAGCAGCTCCGCGGGGGGGGACGGAAACTATGGCTACACCTTC.

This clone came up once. The CDR3, as DNA: TGTGCCAGCAGCTTAAAACCCCGCTCTGGGGCCAACGTCCTGACTTTC. Translation gives CASSLKPRSGANVLTF. V usage is TRBV7-3 and J usage is TRBJ2-6; D ambiguous. The V gene lost 1 base and the J gene lost 0 bases, with 7 bases spanning the gap. Per germline, CDR1 SGHTA and CDR2 FQGTGA. The CDR3 is 16 amino acids.

The CDR3 is CATRLLQETQYF. The CDR3 coding sequence is TGTGCCACCCGGTTGCTTCAAGAGACCCAGTACTTC. The chain couples TRBV28 to TRBJ2-5, with D uncertain. This CDR3 spans 12 amino acids. Trimming removed 10 bases at V and 2 bases at J, with 11 bases between. Germline V gene sequence: CDR1 MDHEN, CDR2 SYDVKM. The full variable domain, in which reference TRBV28 and TRBJ2-5 provide the parts outside the CDR3, is DVKVTQSSRYLVKRTGEKVFLECVQDMDHENMFWYRQDPGLGLRLIYFSYDVKMKEKGDIPEGYSVSREKKERFSLILESASTNQTSMYLCATRLLQETQYFGPGTRLLVL.

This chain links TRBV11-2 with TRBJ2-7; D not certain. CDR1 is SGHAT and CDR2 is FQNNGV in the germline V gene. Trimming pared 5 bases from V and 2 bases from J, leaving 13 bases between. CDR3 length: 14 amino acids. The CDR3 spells CASSDRATAYEQYF. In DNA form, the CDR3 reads TGTGCCAGCAGCGACCGGGCAACAGCCTACGAGCAGTACTTC.

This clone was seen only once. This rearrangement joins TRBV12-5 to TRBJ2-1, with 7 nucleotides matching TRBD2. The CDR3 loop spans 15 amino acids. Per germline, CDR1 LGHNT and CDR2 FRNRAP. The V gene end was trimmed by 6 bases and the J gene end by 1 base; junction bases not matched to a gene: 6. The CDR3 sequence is CASGWGEGSYNEQFF. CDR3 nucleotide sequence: TGTGCTAGTGGCTGGGGGGAGGGGTCCTACAATGAGCAGTTCTTC. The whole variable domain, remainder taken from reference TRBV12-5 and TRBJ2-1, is DARVTQTPRHKVTEMGQEVTMRCQPILGHNTVFWYRQTMMQGLELLAYFRNRAPLDDSGMPKDRFSAEMPDATLATLKIQPSEPRDSAVYFCASGWGEGSYNEQFFGPGTRLTVL.

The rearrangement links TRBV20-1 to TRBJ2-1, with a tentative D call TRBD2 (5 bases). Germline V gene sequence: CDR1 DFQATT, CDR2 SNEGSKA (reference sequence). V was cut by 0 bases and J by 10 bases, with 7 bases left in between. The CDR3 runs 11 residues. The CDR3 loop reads CSARDEREQFF. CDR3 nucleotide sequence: TGCAGTGCTAGAGATGAGCGGGAGCAGTTCTTC.

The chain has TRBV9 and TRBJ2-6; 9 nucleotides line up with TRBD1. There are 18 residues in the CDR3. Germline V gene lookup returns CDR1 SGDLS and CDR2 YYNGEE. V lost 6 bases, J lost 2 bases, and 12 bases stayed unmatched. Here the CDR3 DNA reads TGTGCCAGCATCACAACCCGGGACAGGGACACTGGGGCCAACGTCCTGACTTTC. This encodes CASITTRDRDTGANVLTF.

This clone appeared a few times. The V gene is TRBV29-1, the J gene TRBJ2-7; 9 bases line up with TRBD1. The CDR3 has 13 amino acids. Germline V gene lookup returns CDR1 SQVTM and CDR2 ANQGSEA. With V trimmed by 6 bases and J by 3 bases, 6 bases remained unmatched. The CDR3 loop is CSVKPTGGYEQYF. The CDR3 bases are TGCAGCGTGAAGCCGACAGGGGGCTACGAGCAGTACTTC.

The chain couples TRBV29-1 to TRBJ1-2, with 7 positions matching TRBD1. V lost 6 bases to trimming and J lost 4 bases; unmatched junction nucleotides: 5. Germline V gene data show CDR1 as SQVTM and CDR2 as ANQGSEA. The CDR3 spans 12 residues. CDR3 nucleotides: TGCAGCGTGGAACAGGGGTTCTATGGCTACACCTTC. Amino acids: CSVEQGFYGYTF. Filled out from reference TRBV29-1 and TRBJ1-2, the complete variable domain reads SAVISQKPSRDICQRGTSLTIQCQVDSQVTMMFWYRQQPGQSLTLIATANQGSEATYESGFVIDKFPISRPNLTFSTLTVSNMSPEDSSIYLCSVEQGFYGYTFGSGTRLTVV.

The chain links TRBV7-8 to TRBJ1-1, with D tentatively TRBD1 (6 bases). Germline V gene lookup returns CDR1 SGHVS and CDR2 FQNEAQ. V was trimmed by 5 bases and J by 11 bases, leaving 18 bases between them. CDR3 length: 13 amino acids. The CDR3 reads CASSLVGTLEAFF. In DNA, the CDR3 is TGTGCCAGCAGCCTAGTCGGGACACTTGAGGCTTTCTTT.

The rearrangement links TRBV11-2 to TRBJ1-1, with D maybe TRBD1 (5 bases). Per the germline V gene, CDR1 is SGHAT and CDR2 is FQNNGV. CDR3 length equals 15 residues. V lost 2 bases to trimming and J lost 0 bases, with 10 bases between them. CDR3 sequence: CASSLWGRVNTEAFF. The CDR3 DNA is TGTGCCAGCAGCTTATGGGGCAGGGTGAACACTGAAGCTTTCTTT.

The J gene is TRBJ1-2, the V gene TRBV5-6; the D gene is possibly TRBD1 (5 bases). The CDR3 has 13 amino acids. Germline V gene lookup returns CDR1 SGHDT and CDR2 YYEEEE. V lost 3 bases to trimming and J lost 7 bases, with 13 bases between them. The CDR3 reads CASSSLDRPGYTF. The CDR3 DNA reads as TGTGCCAGCAGCTCCTTAGACAGACCTGGCTACACCTTC.